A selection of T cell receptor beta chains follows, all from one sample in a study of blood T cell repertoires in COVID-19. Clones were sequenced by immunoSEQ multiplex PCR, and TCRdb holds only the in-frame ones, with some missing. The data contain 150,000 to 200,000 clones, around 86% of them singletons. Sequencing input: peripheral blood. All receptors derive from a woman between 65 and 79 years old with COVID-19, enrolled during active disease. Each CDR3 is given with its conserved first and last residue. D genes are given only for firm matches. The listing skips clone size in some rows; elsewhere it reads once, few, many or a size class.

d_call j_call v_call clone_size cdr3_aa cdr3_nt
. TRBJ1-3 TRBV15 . CATSSSLTGNTIYF TGTGCCACCAGCAGTTCTCTTACTGGAAACACCATATATTTT
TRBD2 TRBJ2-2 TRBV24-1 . CATSDPPSGTGELFF TGTGCCACCAGTGATCCTCCTAGCGGCACCGGGGAGCTGTTTTTT
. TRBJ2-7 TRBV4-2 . CASSQEQGSSYEQYF TGTGCCAGCAGCCAAGAACAGGGAAGCTCCTACGAGCAGTACTTC
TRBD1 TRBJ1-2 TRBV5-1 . CASSLGGTANYGYTF TGCGCCAGCAGCTTGGGGGGGACAGCCAACTATGGCTACACCTTC
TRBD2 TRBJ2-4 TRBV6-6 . CASRVAGLDIQYF TGTGCCAGCAGAGTAGCGGGACTAGACATTCAGTACTTC
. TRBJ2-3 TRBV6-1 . CASSDTEDTQYF TGTGCCAGCAGTGACACAGAAGATACGCAGTATTTT
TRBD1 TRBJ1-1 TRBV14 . CASSQERDRGLGTTEAFF TGTGCCAGCAGCCAAGAAAGGGACAGGGGATTGGGTACCACTGAAGCTTTCTTT
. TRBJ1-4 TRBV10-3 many CAISESAGEEKLFF TGTGCCATCAGTGAGTCGGCAGGGGAGGAAAAACTGTTTTTT
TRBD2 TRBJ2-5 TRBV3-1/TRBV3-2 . CASSRRTSGDQETQYF TGTGCCAGCAGCAGACGGACTAGCGGGGATCAAGAGACCCAGTACTTC
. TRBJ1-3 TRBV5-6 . CASSLVAGRGSGNTIYF TGTGCCAGCAGCTTGGTGGCCGGCAGGGGTTCTGGAAACACCATATATTTT
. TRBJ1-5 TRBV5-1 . CASSLAPTDLSNQPQHF TGCGCCAGCAGCTTGGCCCCGACAGACTTGTCTAATCAGCCCCAGCATTTT
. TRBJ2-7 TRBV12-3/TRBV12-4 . CASSLGSEQYF TGTGCCAGCAGTTTAGGTAGCGAGCAGTACTTC
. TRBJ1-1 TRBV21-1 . CASSPETGGTEAFF TGTGCCAGCAGCCCCGAGACAGGGGGGACTGAAGCTTTCTTT
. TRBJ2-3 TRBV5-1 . CASSLSPGNLADTQYF TGCGCCAGCAGCTTATCTCCGGGGAATTTGGCAGATACGCAGTATTTT
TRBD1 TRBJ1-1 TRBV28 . CASSSDRVGGEAFF TGTGCCAGCAGTTCGGACAGGGTAGGGGGTGAAGCTTTCTTT
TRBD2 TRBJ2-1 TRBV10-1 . CASSSSGSPYSYNEQFF TGCGCCAGCAGTTCTAGCGGGAGTCCCTACTCCTACAATGAGCAGTTCTTC
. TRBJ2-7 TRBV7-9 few CASSLVGEQYF TGTGCCAGCAGCTTAGTCGGGGAGCAGTACTTC
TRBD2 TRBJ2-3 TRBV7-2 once CASSLGRLAGRGGTDTQYF TGTGCCAGCAGCTTAGGCCGACTAGCGGGGAGAGGGGGCACAGATACGCAGTATTTT
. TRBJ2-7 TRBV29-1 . CSVAQGYEQYF TGCAGCGTAGCACAGGGATACGAGCAGTACTTC
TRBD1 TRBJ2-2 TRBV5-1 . CASGPSGTGRTGELFF TGCGCCAGCGGGCCCTCCGGGACAGGGAGGACCGGGGAGCTGTTTTTT
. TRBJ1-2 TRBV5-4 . CASSLDFDTANYGYTF TGTGCCAGCAGCTTGGATTTCGACACCGCTAACTATGGCTACACCTTC
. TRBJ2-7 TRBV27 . CASSLGDTYEQYF TGTGCCAGCAGTTTAGGCGACACCTACGAGCAGTACTTC
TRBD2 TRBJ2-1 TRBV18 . CASSPQVGTSGINEQFF TGTGCCAGCTCACCACAAGTTGGGACTAGCGGGATCAATGAGCAGTTCTTC
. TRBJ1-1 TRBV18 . CASCGQGGLNTEAFF TGTGCCAGCTGCGGCCAGGGCGGTTTGAACACTGAAGCTTTCTTT
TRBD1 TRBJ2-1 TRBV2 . CASEGQGGNSYNEQFF TGTGCCAGCGAGGGACAGGGAGGGAACTCCTACAATGAGCAGTTCTTC
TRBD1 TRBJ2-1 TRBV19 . CASRGLGQGTYNEQFF TGTGCCAGTAGAGGCCTGGGACAGGGGACCTACAATGAGCAGTTCTTC
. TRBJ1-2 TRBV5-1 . CASTDNRVSGYTF TGCGCCAGCACCGATAACAGGGTCTCGGGCTACACCTTC
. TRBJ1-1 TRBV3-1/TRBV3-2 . CASSQGTASGRAFF TGTGCCAGCAGCCAAGGCACAGCATCCGGCAGAGCTTTCTTT
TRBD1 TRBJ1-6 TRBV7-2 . CASSFLQDRGTLHF TGTGCCAGCAGCTTCCTACAGGACAGGGGAACCCTCCACTTT
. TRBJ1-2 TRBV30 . CAWSVGVGAYGYTF TGTGCCTGGAGTGTGGGTGTGGGGGCCTATGGCTACACCTTC
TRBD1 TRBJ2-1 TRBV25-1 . CASANWGQRSYNEQFF TGTGCCAGCGCCAATTGGGGACAGAGGTCCTACAATGAGCAGTTCTTC
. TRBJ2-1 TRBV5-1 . CASSFAQADNEQFF TGCGCCAGCAGCTTCGCCCAGGCCGACAATGAGCAGTTCTTC
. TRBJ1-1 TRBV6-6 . CASSAGGDTEAFF TGTGCCAGCAGTGCCGGCGGGGACACTGAAGCTTTCTTT
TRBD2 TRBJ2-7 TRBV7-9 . CASSQRLAGLYEQYF TGTGCCAGCAGCCAAAGACTAGCGGGCCTATACGAGCAGTACTTC
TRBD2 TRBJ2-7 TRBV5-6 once CASSLYAGDTYEQYF TGTGCCAGCAGCTTATACGCGGGAGACACCTACGAGCAGTACTTC
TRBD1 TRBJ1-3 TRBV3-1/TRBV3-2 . CASTRGTGGNTIYF TGTGCCAGCACCCGGGGGACAGGAGGAAACACCATATATTTT
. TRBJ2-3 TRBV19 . CASSTRFPTDTQYF TGTGCCAGTAGTACCAGGTTCCCCACAGATACGCAGTATTTT
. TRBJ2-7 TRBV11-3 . CASSLGAASYEQYF TGTGCCAGCAGCTTAGGGGCAGCTTCCTACGAGCAGTACTTC
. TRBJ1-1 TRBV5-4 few CASSLGQTEAFF TGTGCCAGCAGCTTAGGACAAACTGAAGCTTTCTTT
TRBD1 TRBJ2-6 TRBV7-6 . CASSDRGLGANVLTF TGTGCCAGCAGCGATAGGGGGCTCGGGGCCAACGTCCTGACTTTC
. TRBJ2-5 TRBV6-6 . CASSSIGASDGTQYF TGTGCCAGCAGCTCTATTGGGGCTAGCGATGGGACCCAGTACTTC
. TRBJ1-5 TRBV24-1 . CATSDAQIRDQPQHF TGTGCCACCAGTGATGCACAGATTCGCGATCAGCCCCAGCATTTT
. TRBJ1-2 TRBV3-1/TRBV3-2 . CASSPLGGSGYTF TGTGCCAGCAGCCCCTTGGGGGGATCTGGCTACACCTTC
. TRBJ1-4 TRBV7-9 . CASSPGISNEKLFF TGTGCCAGCAGCCCAGGGATAAGTAATGAAAAACTGTTTTTT
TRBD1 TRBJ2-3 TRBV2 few CASTRGGQGTDTQYF TGTGCCAGCACCCGAGGGGGACAGGGCACAGATACGCAGTATTTT